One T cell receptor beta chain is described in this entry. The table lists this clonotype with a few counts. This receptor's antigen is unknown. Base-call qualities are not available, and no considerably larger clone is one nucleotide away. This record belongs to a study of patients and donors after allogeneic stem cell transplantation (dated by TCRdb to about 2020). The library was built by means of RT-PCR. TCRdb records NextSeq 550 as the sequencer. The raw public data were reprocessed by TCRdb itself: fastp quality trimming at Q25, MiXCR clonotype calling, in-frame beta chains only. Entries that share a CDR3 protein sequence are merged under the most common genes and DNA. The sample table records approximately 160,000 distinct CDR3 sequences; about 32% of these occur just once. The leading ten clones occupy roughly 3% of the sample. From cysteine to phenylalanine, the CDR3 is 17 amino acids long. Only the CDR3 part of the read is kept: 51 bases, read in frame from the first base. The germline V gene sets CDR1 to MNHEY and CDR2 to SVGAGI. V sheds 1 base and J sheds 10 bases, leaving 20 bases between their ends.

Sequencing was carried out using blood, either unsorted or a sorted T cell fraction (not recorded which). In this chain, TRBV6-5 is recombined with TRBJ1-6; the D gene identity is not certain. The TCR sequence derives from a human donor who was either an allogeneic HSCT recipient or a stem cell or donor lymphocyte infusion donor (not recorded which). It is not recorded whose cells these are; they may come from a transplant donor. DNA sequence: TGTGCCAGCAGTTACTACGATCGGGAAATTAGGGAATCACCCCTCCACTTT. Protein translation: CASSYYDREIRESPLHF.